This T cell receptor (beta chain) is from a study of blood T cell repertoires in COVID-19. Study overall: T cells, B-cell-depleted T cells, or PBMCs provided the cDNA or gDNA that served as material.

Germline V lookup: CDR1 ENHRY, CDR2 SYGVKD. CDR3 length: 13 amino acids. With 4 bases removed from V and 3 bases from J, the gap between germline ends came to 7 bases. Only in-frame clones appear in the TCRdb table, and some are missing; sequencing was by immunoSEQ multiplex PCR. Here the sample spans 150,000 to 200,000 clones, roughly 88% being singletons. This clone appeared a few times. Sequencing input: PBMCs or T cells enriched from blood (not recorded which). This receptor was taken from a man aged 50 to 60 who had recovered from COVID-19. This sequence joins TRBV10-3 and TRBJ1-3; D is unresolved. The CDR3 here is CAISGSVGNTIYF. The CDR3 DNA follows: TGTGCCATCAGTGGATCGGTTGGAAACACCATATATTTT.